These 25 T cell receptor beta chains originate from one sample sequenced in a study of Tregs in tolerant kidney transplant recipients (dated by TCRdb to about 2019). No antigen has been assigned to these receptors. Libraries were prepared through the immunoSEQ multiplex PCR assay. The source is immuneACCESS, and TCRdb retained only in-frame sequences with V and J called. Part of the clones is not carried over; for the studies checked, unresolved V genes explain less than half of this, and the remainder is unexplained. Present in this sample are around 31,000 clones, 65% to 85% of which were seen just once. The top ten clones comprise approximately 2.2% of the sample. Sequencing used Tregs from blood cultured with allogeneic cells. These receptors were collected from a human donor in good health.

V and J are TRBV29-1 and TRBJ2-7, with D perhaps matching TRBD1 (7 bases). CDR3 length: 13 amino acids. CDR1 and CDR2 from the germline V gene are SQVTM and ANQGSEA. V lost 6 bases and J lost 2, with 14 bases in between. CDR3 nucleotides: TGCAGCGTAAACCTCAGGGGGGCCTACGAGCAGTACTTC. Encoded protein: CSVNLRGAYEQYF.

This chain connects TRBV5-1 to TRBJ2-7; 9 bases align to TRBD1. This CDR3 region has 17 residues. V gave up 0 bases and J gave up 4 bases; unmatched junction bases: 11. Germline assignment: CDR1 SGHRS and CDR2 YFSETQ. CDR3 nucleotide sequence: TGCGCCAGCAGCTTGGTCGGGCCGGGACAGGGAAGTTACGAGCAGTACTTC. This gives the protein CASSLVGPGQGSYEQYF.

The chain employs TRBV6-6 and TRBJ2-4, with a tentative D call TRBD1 (6 bases). The germline gives CDR1 MNHNY, CDR2 SVGAGI (reference sequence). V lost 6 bases, J lost 7 bases, and 10 bases lay in between. This CDR3 spans 12 amino acids. CDR3 in DNA: TGTGCCAGCAGAACAGGGCCTAACATTCAGTACTTC. Its protein product is CASRTGPNIQYF.

The V call is TRBV5-4, the J call TRBJ2-5, with 7 bases that match TRBD2. Germline CDR1 reads SGHNT; CDR2 reads YYREEE (reference sequence). The CDR3 contains 14 residues. The ends lost 0 bases at V and 5 bases at J; junction bases unmatched: 4. CDR3 DNA sequence: TGTGCCAGCAGCTTGGCGGGGGGTTCGGAGACCCAGTACTTC. Residues: CASSLAGGSETQYF.

CDR3 amino acids: CASSSRASGRRTYEQYF. In nucleotides, the CDR3 is TGTGCCAGCAGCTCCCGGGCTAGCGGGAGGCGAACCTACGAGCAGTACTTC. This sequence joins TRBV11-2 and TRBJ2-7, with 11 bases identical to TRBD2. V trimming: 4 bases; J trimming: 2 bases; junction bases outside the gene matches: 10. This CDR3 region has 17 residues. Germline V lookup: CDR1 SGHAT, CDR2 FQNNGV.

The chain combines TRBV7-2 with TRBJ1-1; tentatively, D is TRBD1 (5 bases). This CDR3 is 16 amino acids long. Per germline, CDR1 SGHTA and CDR2 FQGNSA. V lost 0 bases to trimming and J lost 0 bases, with 11 bases between them. This CDR3 is CASSLAHPGLNTEAFF. In DNA, the CDR3 is TGTGCCAGCAGCTTAGCTCACCCAGGGTTGAACACTGAAGCTTTCTTT.

The chain combines TRBV25-1 with TRBJ2-3; D may be TRBD2 (6 bases). The CDR3 totals 15 residues. The V and J ends lost 4 bases and 1 base respectively, with 12 bases between them. Germline lookup yields CDR1 MGHDK and CDR2 SYGVNS. The CDR3 sequence is CASSVGGPGTDTQYF. The CDR3 nucleotides read TGTGCCAGCAGTGTGGGAGGCCCGGGCACAGATACGCAGTATTTT.

The chain joins TRBV11-2 to TRBJ1-2, with D possibly matching TRBD1 (5 bases). The V and J ends lost 5 bases and 4 bases respectively, with 8 bases between them. The CDR3 covers 12 residues. Germline CDR1 and CDR2: SGHAT and FQNNGV. The CDR3, as DNA: TGTGCCAGCAGCCTGGGGGGCTATGGCTACACCTTC. Protein: CASSLGGYGYTF.

This chain links TRBV11-1 with TRBJ2-7; D uncertain. Germline assignment: CDR1 SGHAT and CDR2 FQDESV (reference sequence). V lost 4 bases and J lost 1, with 8 bases in between. The CDR3 is 13 amino acids. CDR3 nucleotides: TGTGCCAGCAGCTACAGATTGTCCTACGAGCAGTACTTC. It codes for CASSYRLSYEQYF.

This chain uses TRBV2 with TRBJ2-7, with D uncertain. The CDR3 totals 15 residues. Trimming removed 2 bases at V and 2 bases at J, with 13 bases between. The V gene's germline CDR1 is SNHLY and CDR2 FYNNEI. CDR3 in DNA: TGTGCCAGCAGTGAAAGTCGGCAAAACCCCTACGAGCAGTACTTC. This encodes CASSESRQNPYEQYF.

The CDR3 region is CASSARGTTRVMRYF. The DNA of the CDR3 is TGTGCCAGCAGCGCCCGCGGGACTACCCGAGTTATGCGGTACTTC. The genes are TRBV21-1 and TRBJ2-7; TRBD2 is taken as the D call from the table, unchecked against the DNA. TRBV21-1 is flagged as a pseudogene. CDR3 size: 15 residues.

V and J are TRBV6-1 and TRBJ1-3; D unclear. This CDR3 is 11 amino acids long. V dropped 5 bases and J dropped 6 bases, with 5 bases sitting between them. Germline CDR1 MNHNS, CDR2 SASEGT. CDR3 amino acids: CASSPENTIYF. The CDR3 DNA reads TGTGCCAGCAGTCCAGAAAACACCATATATTTT.

This rearrangement joins TRBV30 to TRBJ2-1; possible D gene TRBD2, 5 bases. This CDR3 has 15 amino acids. The V gene's germline CDR1 is GTSNPN and CDR2 SVGIG (reference sequence). Trimming pared 0 bases from V and 7 bases from J, leaving 16 bases between. The DNA of the CDR3 is TGTGCCTGGAGTGTTGCTACTAGTAATCGGAATGAGCAGTTCTTC. Residues: CAWSVATSNRNEQFF.

The chain links TRBV5-4 to TRBJ1-1, with 8 nucleotides matching TRBD1. This CDR3 contains 14 residues. J lost 10 bases, V lost 4 bases, and 12 bases had no gene match. Per germline, CDR1 SGHNT and CDR2 YYREEE (reference sequence). CDR3 in DNA: TGTGCCAGCAGCCCAGGGGCCGGGACAGGATCAGCTTTCTTT. Translated: CASSPGAGTGSAFF.

Worth noting for this clone: Within the sample, other DNA sequences also encode this same CDR3. The chain carries TRBV7-3 and TRBJ2-2; D call uncertain. Per germline, CDR1 SGHTA and CDR2 FQGTGA. V shed 1 base and J shed 4 bases, with 4 bases lying between them. This CDR3 has 13 residues. CDR3 protein: CASSLSGTGELFF. The CDR3 DNA follows: TGTGCCAGCAGCTTAAGTGGCACCGGGGAGCTGTTTTTT.

J is TRBJ2-5 and V is TRBV10-3; D is undetermined. CDR3 length equals 13 residues. Germline V gene sequence: CDR1 ENHRY, CDR2 SYGVKD. Deletions cut 8 bases from V and 4 bases from J, with 14 bases between. CDR3: CAIGFGVGETQYF. DNA of the CDR3: TGTGCCATCGGCTTTGGGGTGGGAGAGACCCAGTACTTC.

The genes are TRBV4-3 and TRBJ2-1; D call uncertain. CDR3 size: 14 residues. Germline CDR1 and CDR2: LGHNA and YSLEER. Trimming pared 4 bases from V and 11 bases from J, leaving 18 bases between. The CDR3 region is CASSPRLDSMKQFF. The CDR3 coding sequence is TGCGCCAGCAGCCCCCGTCTAGATTCAATGAAGCAGTTCTTC.

The J gene is TRBJ2-1, the V gene TRBV29-1; 8 nucleotides agree with TRBD2. The germline V gene encodes CDR1 SQVTM and CDR2 ANQGSEA. The V and J ends lost 6 bases and 7 bases, in that order; junction bases with no gene match: 11. The CDR3 has 14 amino acids. CDR3 DNA sequence: TGCAGCGTAGTTCCCGGGACTAGTATAAATGAGCAGTTCTTC. Its protein is CSVVPGTSINEQFF.

V is TRBV19 and J is TRBJ1-2; D might be TRBD1 (5 bases). The CDR3 has 16 amino acids. Looked up from germline, CDR1 is LNHDA and CDR2 is SQIVND (reference sequence). The ends were cut back, 5 bases at V and 9 bases at J, with 25 bases in the middle. CDR3 nucleotide sequence: TGTGCCAGTAGTGAAGGGCAACAGGTCAACTCGGATAGCTACACCTTC. Amino acids: CASSEGQQVNSDSYTF.

The rearrangement links TRBV10-2 to TRBJ2-5, with TRBD2 matching over 9 bases. Germline CDR1 and CDR2: WSHSY and SAAADI. Trimming took 4 bases from V and 2 from J; bases not matched to a gene: 5. This CDR3 region has 15 residues. For the CDR3, the DNA is TGCGCCAGCAGTGTAGGGCTAGCGGGGCAAGAGACCCAGTACTTC. It translates to CASSVGLAGQETQYF.

The chain uses TRBV5-1 and TRBJ2-7; D might be TRBD1 (6 bases). Germline V CDR1 and CDR2: SGHRS, YFSETQ. Trimming removed 4 bases from V and 1 base from J, with 18 bases in between. CDR3 length: 16 amino acids. The CDR3, as DNA: TGCGCCAGCAGCCCACACAACAGGGTGATTTCCTACGAGCAGTACTTC. Its translation is CASSPHNRVISYEQYF.

The rearrangement uses TRBV12-5 and TRBJ2-5, with a tentative D call TRBD1 (6 bases). Trimming removed 8 bases from V and 0 bases from J, with 13 bases in between. Germline CDR1 LGHNT, CDR2 FRNRAP. The CDR3 runs to 14 residues. The CDR3 loop is CASSTDRYQETQYF. The CDR3 nucleotides are TGTGCTAGTTCAACCGACAGGTACCAAGAGACCCAGTACTTC.

The V and J genes are TRBV10-1 and TRBJ1-5; 9 bases map to TRBD1. CDR3 length: 13 residues. Unmatched junction bases numbered 3, after V lost 6 bases and J lost 6 bases. CDR1 and CDR2 (germline): WNHNN, SYGVQD (reference sequence). DNA of the CDR3: TGCGCCAGCAGGGGACAGGGCGGTCAGCCCCAGCATTTT. Its protein is CASRGQGGQPQHF.

J is TRBJ2-1 and V is TRBV6-1; 11 bases are a match to TRBD2. CDR1 MNHNS and CDR2 SASEGT come from the germline V gene. This CDR3 is 15 amino acids long. The J segment lost 12 bases and the V segment lost 4 bases, leaving 11 bases of the junction unmatched. The CDR3 DNA follows: TGTGCCAGCAGTGCAAGGACTAGCGGGCGAGATTGGCAGTTCTTC. It encodes CASSARTSGRDWQFF.

This clone was observed a single time. The chain carries TRBV9 and TRBJ2-2, with D unresolved. The length of the CDR3 is 14 residues. V was shortened by 0 bases and J by 7 bases, with 10 bases between the two germline ends. Germline V gene lookup returns CDR1 SGDLS and CDR2 YYNGEE. The CDR3 loop is CASSVAPSGGELFF. CDR3 bases: TGTGCCAGCAGCGTAGCCCCCTCAGGCGGGGAGCTGTTTTTT. The complete variable domain, with remaining parts taken from reference TRBV9 and TRBJ2-2, reads DSGVTQTPKHLITATGQRVTLRCSPRSGDLSVYWYQQSLDQGLQFLIQYYNGEERAKGNILERFSAQQFPDLHSELNLSSLELGDSALYFCASSVAPSGGELFFGEGSRLTVL.